This TCR beta chain was sequenced during a study of a mutant IDH1 vaccine in newly diagnosed glioma. As for the study in general: Patients had received radiotherapy, temozolomide, or both previously, most receiving both. Study-level findings and limits: Pseudoprogression showed no apparent link to changes in top peripheral T cell clonotypes.

Sample time point: week 23, last vaccination. The content of each vaccine dose was 300 ug of mutant IDH1 20-mer peptide, and topical imiquimod accompanied it. Donor tumors were new WHO grade 3 or 4 IDH1-mutant, ATRX-lost astrocytomas. This CDR3 has 13 residues. Looked up from germline, CDR1 is ENHRY and CDR2 is SYGVKD. Between the trimmed V and J ends, which lost 3 bases and 4 bases, there was a span of 10 bases. Note on this clone: No antigen is known for it.

The table came from immunoSEQ multiplex PCR; TCRdb's copy has only in-frame clones and leaves some out. The profile shows tens of thousands of clones, 81% of them singletons. The clonotype was recovered from a middle-aged man with glioma. Sequenced material: PBMCs, taken from a glioma patient whose treatment included an IDH1 peptide vaccine. This chain links TRBV10-3 with TRBJ2-7, with D hard to call. Here the CDR3 reads CAISDGGPYEQYF. Written as DNA, the CDR3 is TGTGCCATCAGTGATGGTGGGCCTTACGAGCAGTACTTC.